This entry concerns a single TCR beta chain. What it binds is not known. The CDR3 is 15 amino acids. V gave up 4 bases and J gave up 0 bases, with 13 bases separating them. The germline CDR1 and CDR2 sequences are SQVTM and ANQGSEA. Following RNA extraction, reverse transcription yielded cDNA that acted as the sequencing template. Method: immunoSEQ multiplex PCR; TCRdb's copy keeps in-frame clones and lacks some. The sample has hundreds of thousands of clones; around three fifths are singletons. The treatment was: oral pan-JAK inhibitor, 5-10 mg twice daily. This record comes from a study of CD8+ T cells in alopecia areata. General study points: Sequencing of scalp samples also includes resident alphabeta T cells from normal skin. Lesional scalp exceeded normal scalp in clonality, especially in alopecia totalis/universalis.

Sequenced here: CD4+ T cells sorted from blood, sampled at week 52, from a patient treated with tofacitinib. J is TRBJ1-3 and V is TRBV29-1; D is perhaps TRBD1 (5 bases). The receptor was derived from a human donor with alopecia areata. Here the CDR3 reads CSVVDRPSSGNTIYF. DNA for the CDR3: TGCAGCGTTGTTGACAGACCTAGCTCTGGAAACACCATATATTTT.